This TCR beta chain was observed in a study of blood T cell repertoires in COVID-19. Looking at the study overall: COVID-19 samples, acute and convalescent, were from the United States, Italy and Spain. Sources were T cells, B-cell-depleted T cells, or PBMCs; the material itself was cDNA or gDNA.

Produced via immunoSEQ multiplex PCR; TCRdb's table is partial and in-frame only. The sample has roughly 68,000 clones; 87% are singletons. This CDR3 contains 15 residues. The ends lost 1 base at V and 5 bases at J; junction bases unmatched: 2. CDR1 and CDR2 (germline): LNHDA, SQIVND (reference sequence). The chain carries TRBV19 and TRBJ1-6; TRBD1 agrees at 7 bases. Sequencing used peripheral blood. The receptor was derived from a woman in her forties or fifties with COVID-19, enrolled during active disease. The CDR3 spells CASSIGGGDNSPLHF. In nucleotides, the CDR3 is TGTGCCAGTAGTATAGGAGGGGGCGATAATTCACCCCTCCACTTT.